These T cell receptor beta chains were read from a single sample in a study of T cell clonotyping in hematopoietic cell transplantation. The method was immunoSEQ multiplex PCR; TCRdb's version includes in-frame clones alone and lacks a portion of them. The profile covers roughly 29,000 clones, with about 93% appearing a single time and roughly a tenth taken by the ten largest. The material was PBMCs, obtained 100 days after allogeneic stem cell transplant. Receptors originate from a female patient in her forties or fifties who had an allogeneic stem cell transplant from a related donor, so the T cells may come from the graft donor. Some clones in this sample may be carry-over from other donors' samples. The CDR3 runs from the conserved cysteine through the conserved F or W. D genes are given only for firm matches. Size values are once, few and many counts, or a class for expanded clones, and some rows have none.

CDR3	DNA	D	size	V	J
CASRPSGDWAEAFF	TGTGCCAGCAGGCCTTCCGGGGACTGGGCTGAAGCTTTCTTT	NA	NA	TRBV27	TRBJ1-1
CASSVAATGGAIFHEQYF	TGTGCCAGCAGCGTAGCAGCGACAGGGGGCGCGATTTTCCACGAGCAGTACTTC	TRBD1	NA	TRBV9	TRBJ2-7
CASSPGGFYGYTF	TGTGCCAGCAGTCCTGGGGGGTTCTATGGCTACACCTTC	NA	NA	TRBV6-1	TRBJ1-2
CASSITPGYNEQFF	TGTGCCAGTAGTATTACGCCAGGCTACAATGAGCAGTTCTTC	NA	once	TRBV19	TRBJ2-1
CASSEYRVGYTF	TGTGCCAGCAGTGAATACAGGGTTGGCTACACCTTC	NA	NA	TRBV2	TRBJ1-2
CASSPRSTGGETQYF	TGTGCCAGCTCACCCCGATCGACAGGGGGAGAGACCCAGTACTTC	TRBD1	NA	TRBV18	TRBJ2-5
CASSLGGAGNEQYF	TGTGCCAGCAGCTTAGGGGGGGCTGGCAACGAGCAGTACTTC	NA	NA	TRBV7-3	TRBJ2-7
CASSLVGQGNSPLHF	TGTGCCAGCAGCTTGGTGGGACAGGGTAATTCACCCCTCCACTTT	TRBD1	NA	TRBV5-6	TRBJ1-6
CASSQTYRGRGEAFF	TGCGCCAGCAGCCAAACTTACAGGGGAAGGGGTGAAGCTTTCTTT	TRBD1	NA	TRBV4-1	TRBJ1-1
CASSWTATSGNTIYF	TGTGCCAGCAGCTGGACGGCAACCTCTGGAAACACCATATATTTT	NA	once	TRBV7-8	TRBJ1-3
CASSPQGYYGYTF	TGTGCCAGCAGCCCACAGGGTTACTATGGCTACACCTTC	NA	NA	TRBV7-8	TRBJ1-2
CASSPRLDSYEQYF	TGTGCCAGCTCACCTCGACTCGACTCCTACGAGCAGTACTTC	NA	NA	TRBV18	TRBJ2-7
CASSIRAANYGYTF	TGTGCCAGTAGTATAAGGGCAGCTAACTATGGCTACACCTTC	NA	NA	TRBV19	TRBJ1-2
CASKSTRDRVNTIYF	TGTGCCAGCAAATCGACCCGGGACAGGGTGAACACCATATATTTT	TRBD1	NA	TRBV6-5	TRBJ1-3
CAWSVRRGANYGYTF	TGTGCCTGGAGTGTGCGAAGAGGGGCTAACTATGGCTACACCTTC	NA	once	TRBV30	TRBJ1-2
CASSQRQSSYNSPLHF	TGCGCCAGCAGCCAACGCCAGAGCTCCTATAATTCACCCCTCCACTTT	NA	NA	TRBV4-3	TRBJ1-6
CASSERHYSNQPQHF	TGTGCCAGCAGTGAGAGGCACTATAGCAATCAGCCCCAGCATTTT	NA	NA	TRBV2	TRBJ1-5
CASSLGTRTEAFF	TGTGCCAGCAGCTTAGGGACGAGGACTGAAGCTTTCTTT	NA	NA	TRBV7-6	TRBJ1-1
CASGEPWGGPTYEQYF	TGTGCCAGCGGAGAACCTTGGGGAGGACCGACCTACGAGCAGTACTTC	NA	NA	TRBV27	TRBJ2-7
CASIPGGGGNQPQHF	TGTGCCAGCATTCCGGGAGGGGGTGGCAATCAGCCCCAGCATTTT	NA	NA	TRBV28	TRBJ1-5
CASSQPWTGDYTF	TGTGCCAGCAGCCAACCTTGGACGGGGGACTACACCTTC	NA	NA	TRBV7-2	TRBJ1-2
CASIYGTGGVNTGELFF	TGCGCCAGCATCTACGGGACTGGCGGGGTGAACACCGGGGAGCTGTTTTTT	NA	NA	TRBV5-1	TRBJ2-2
CASSRGWGGQWANEKLFF	TGTGCCAGCAGCCGAGGGTGGGGGGGTCAATGGGCTAATGAAAAACTGTTTTTT	NA	NA	TRBV5-4	TRBJ1-4
CASSSTVVYGYTF	TGCGCCAGCAGCTCAACAGTAGTCTATGGCTACACCTTC	NA	NA	TRBV5-1	TRBJ1-2
CSVEVGGPADTQYF	TGCAGCGTTGAAGTCGGGGGCCCAGCAGATACGCAGTATTTT	NA	NA	TRBV29-1	TRBJ2-3
CASTLGQEQFF	TGTGCCAGCACTCTCGGACAGGAGCAGTTCTTC	NA	NA	TRBV6-5	TRBJ2-1
CSVAGRGSPDTQYF	TGCAGCGTTGCGGGGCGGGGATCCCCAGATACGCAGTATTTT	NA	NA	TRBV29-1	TRBJ2-3
CASSMGDRPYEQYF	TGTGCCAGTAGTATGGGGGACAGGCCCTACGAGCAGTACTTC	TRBD1	NA	TRBV19	TRBJ2-7
CASSSSSQARLF	TGTGCCAGCAGCTCCTCTAGCCAGGCGCGGCTATTC	NA	NA	TRBV13	TRBJ1-2
CASSRGTSGGWTQYF	TGTGCCAGCAGTCGGGGGACTAGCGGGGGGTGGACGCAGTATTTT	TRBD2	few	TRBV6-1	TRBJ2-3
CASRGSGQETQYF	TGTGCCAGCAGAGGCAGCGGGCAAGAGACCCAGTACTTC	NA	NA	TRBV6-1	TRBJ2-5
CASSSRAGRDLTGELFF	TGTGCCAGCAGCTCCCGAGCGGGCCGGGACCTCACCGGGGAGCTGTTTTTT	NA	once	TRBV9	TRBJ2-2
CANDRGDEKLFF	TGTGCCAACGACAGGGGAGATGAAAAACTGTTTTTT	TRBD1	NA	TRBV6-4	TRBJ1-4
CASSSIRDSYGYTF	TGCGCCAGCAGCTCCATCCGGGACAGCTATGGCTACACCTTC	TRBD1	NA	TRBV5-1	TRBJ1-2
CASSQLRQGRHRYTQYF	TGTGCCAGCAGCCAACTACGACAGGGAAGGCACAGATATACGCAGTATTTT	TRBD1	NA	TRBV11-2	TRBJ2-3
CASSLPRATSGNTIYF	TGTGCCAGCAGCTTGCCCCGGGCCACCTCTGGAAACACCATATATTTT	NA	NA	TRBV5-5	TRBJ1-3
CAIKGQGGKGEQYF	TGTGCCATCAAAGGGCAAGGGGGCAAGGGGGAGCAGTACTTC	TRBD1	NA	TRBV10-3	TRBJ2-7
CASSQDPDGEQYF	TGCGCCAGCAGCCAAGATCCCGACGGCGAGCAGTACTTC	NA	NA	TRBV4-1	TRBJ2-7
CASSRTLAGGTDTQYF	TGCGCCAGCAGCCGCACCCTAGCGGGCGGCACAGATACGCAGTATTTT	TRBD2	NA	TRBV4-3	TRBJ2-3
CASRPQGEVEKLFF	TGTGCCAGCAGACCTCAGGGGGAGGTCGAAAAACTGTTTTTT	TRBD1	NA	TRBV7-9	TRBJ1-4
CASSPPRGGRQPQHF	TGTGCCAGTAGTCCTCCCCGGGGGGGCCGACAGCCCCAGCATTTT	NA	once	TRBV19	TRBJ1-5
CASSTGLAGGNQETQYF	TGTGCCAGCAGTACGGGACTAGCGGGGGGAAACCAAGAGACCCAGTACTTC	TRBD2	NA	TRBV2	TRBJ2-5
CASSLIARGRNTEAFF	TGTGCCAGCAGTTTAATTGCCAGGGGAAGGAACACTGAAGCTTTCTTT	NA	NA	TRBV27	TRBJ1-1
CASGYRGTGELFF	TGTGCCAGCGGCTACAGGGGTACCGGGGAGCTGTTTTTT	TRBD1	NA	TRBV6-5	TRBJ2-2
CASSLADGGAQAFF	TGTGCCAGCAGCTTAGCAGATGGGGGAGCGCAAGCTTTCTTT	NA	NA	TRBV7-2	TRBJ1-1
CASSLGQGREQYF	TGCGCCAGCAGCCTTGGACAGGGGAGAGAGCAGTACTTC	TRBD1	NA	TRBV5-1	TRBJ2-7
CASSERGRTGELFF	TGCGCCAGCAGTGAGAGGGGACGCACCGGGGAGCTGTTTTTT	NA	NA	TRBV10-1	TRBJ2-2
CASSLPAGGRDTQYF	TGTGCCAGCAGCCTGCCAGCGGGGGGCAGGGATACGCAGTATTTT	TRBD2	NA	TRBV7-2	TRBJ2-3
CASSQTQAIYGYTF	TGTGCCAGCAGCCAGACCCAGGCGATCTATGGCTACACCTTC	NA	NA	TRBV5-6	TRBJ1-2
CASTRGTGTDTQYF	TGTGCCAGTACCCGAGGGACAGGCACAGATACGCAGTATTTT	TRBD1	NA	TRBV19	TRBJ2-3
CASSLDESLAGYSYEQYF	TGTGCCAGCAGCTTAGATGAATCCCTAGCGGGCTACTCCTACGAGCAGTACTTC	TRBD2	NA	TRBV11-2	TRBJ2-7
CASSLAGKETQYF	TGTGCCAGCAGCTTAGCGGGGAAAGAGACCCAGTACTTC	NA	NA	TRBV7-7	TRBJ2-5
CSVAAGGAYEQYF	TGCAGCGTTGCAGCGGGGGGCGCATACGAGCAGTACTTC	TRBD2	once	TRBV29-1	TRBJ2-7
CASSFAGTSRYNEQFF	TGTGCCAGCAGCTTCGCCGGGACTAGCAGATACAATGAGCAGTTCTTC	TRBD2	NA	TRBV7-2	TRBJ2-1
CASSPSLAGGNNEQFF	TGCGCCAGCAGCCCATCCTTAGCGGGGGGCAACAATGAGCAGTTCTTC	TRBD2	NA	TRBV4-3	TRBJ2-1
CASSRQVSRYGYTF	TGTGCCAGCAGCCGACAGGTTTCTCGATATGGCTACACCTTC	NA	once	TRBV28	TRBJ1-2
CASSAGLAGATYNEQFF	TGCGCCAGCAGCGCGGGACTAGCGGGGGCCACGTACAATGAGCAGTTCTTC	TRBD2	NA	TRBV5-1	TRBJ2-1
CASSSGQHSTEAFF	TGTGCCAGCAGCTCCGGACAGCACAGCACTGAAGCTTTCTTT	NA	NA	TRBV9	TRBJ1-1
CASSTSDRDYGYTF	TGTGCCAGCAGCACCTCGGACAGGGACTATGGCTACACCTTC	TRBD1	once	TRBV5-4	TRBJ1-2
CASRPRTSSYNEQFF	TGTGCCAGCAGGCCCAGAACCAGCTCCTACAATGAGCAGTTCTTC	NA	NA	TRBV6-1	TRBJ2-1